These 25 T cell receptor beta chains came from one sample sequenced in a study of T cells in Graves' hyperthyroidism and ophthalmopathy. TCR beta CDR3 sequences were amplified from RNA transcripts. HTBI primers were employed in a first-round RT-PCR of the TCR CDR3. MiXCR, applied by TCRdb to the multiplex PCR reads, yields one record per CDR3 protein. The sample has about 590,000 distinct CDR3 sequences; approximately 15% are singletons. The sequencing input was blood. The receptor set was obtained from a woman in her late teens or twenties with Graves' ophthalmopathy.

This clonotype was found a few times. This rearrangement joins TRBV28 to TRBJ1-5; a possible D gene is TRBD1 (6 bases). There are 16 residues in the CDR3. V gave up 3 bases and J gave up 3 bases, with 15 bases separating them. CDR1 is MDHEN, CDR2 SYDVKM, per germline. CDR3 amino acids: CASSLSQGTFNQPQHF. CDR3 nucleotide sequence: TGTGCCAGCAGTTTGTCGCAGGGGACGTTCAATCAGCCCCAGCATTTT.

This clonotype occurred a few times. V is TRBV4-3 and J is TRBJ1-5; D possibly corresponds to TRBD1 (5 bases). Trimming removed 0 bases at V and 5 bases at J, with 11 bases between. CDR1 is LGHNA, CDR2 YSLEER, per germline. CDR3 size: 15 residues. In DNA, the CDR3 is TGCGCCAGCAGCCAAGAGAGAACAGGTTATCAGCCCCAGCATTTT. As protein: CASSQERTGYQPQHF.

The V and J genes are TRBV7-2 and TRBJ1-1, with D hard to call. The ends were cut back, 3 bases at V and 6 bases at J, with 14 bases in the middle. The CDR3 runs to 14 residues. In germline, CDR1 is SGHTA, CDR2 FQGNSA. The CDR3 DNA is TGTGCCAGCAGCTTTTCCGGGGTAAGGTCTGAAGCTTTCTTT. Amino acids: CASSFSGVRSEAFF.

This clonotype showed up just a few times. This sequence joins TRBV4-1 and TRBJ1-1; no clear D. Germline-derived CDR1 and CDR2 are MGHRA and YSYEKL. V was clipped by 4 bases and J by 2 bases, with 20 bases between them. The CDR3 consists of 17 residues. The CDR3 coding sequence is TGCGCCAGCAGCCTACAAACTATACAGCGCATAAACACTGAAGCTTTCTTT. It yields the protein CASSLQTIQRINTEAFF.

This clonotype has ten or more counts. In nucleotides, the CDR3 is TGTGCCCCAGCCGGGGTGGGGAATGAGCAGTTCTTC. Translated: CAPAGVGNEQFF. The chain joins TRBV7-9 to TRBJ2-1, with TRBD2 as a possible D gene (5 bases). The CDR3 loop spans 12 amino acids. Germline values: CDR1 SEHNR, CDR2 FQNEAQ (reference sequence). Deletions cut 11 bases from V and 7 bases from J, with 15 bases between.

This clonotype was counted ten times or more. V gene TRBV6-1 combines with J gene TRBJ1-2; 8 bases align to TRBD1. The germline V gene encodes CDR1 MNHNS and CDR2 SASEGT. J was trimmed by 3 bases and V by 8 bases; bases with no gene match: 5. CDR3 length equals 13 residues. In DNA, the CDR3 is TGTGCCAGCTCAGGGGGCGCAGACTATGGCTACACCTTC. Its translation: CASSGGADYGYTF.

This clonotype was counted many times. The rearrangement joins TRBV5-1 to TRBJ2-2; 10 bases are shared with TRBD2. Per the germline V gene, CDR1 is SGHRS and CDR2 is YFSETQ. This CDR3 spans 15 amino acids. With 5 bases clipped from V and 2 bases from J, the junction kept 3 bases outside the gene matches. CDR3 nucleotide sequence: TGCGCCAGCAGGCTAGCGGGAGTAAACACCGGGGAGCTGTTTTTT. Translated: CASRLAGVNTGELFF.

This clonotype turned up a few times. The chain uses TRBV24-1 and TRBJ2-1, with 8 nucleotides matching TRBD1. Germline-derived CDR1 and CDR2 are KGHDR and SFDVKD. Germline trimming cut 7 bases from V and 3 bases from J; bases unmatched to any gene: 10. This CDR3 has 16 residues. CDR3 loop: CATRTGSTGGYNEQFF. CDR3 in DNA: TGTGCCACCAGAACAGGGTCTACAGGGGGCTACAATGAGCAGTTCTTC.

The chain employs TRBV7-2 and TRBJ1-4, with D maybe TRBD1 (5 bases). Germline V gene sequence: CDR1 SGHTA, CDR2 FQGNSA. V lost 5 bases and J lost 7, with 17 bases in between. CDR3 size: 15 residues. The CDR3 reads CASSLRALRGEKLFF. The CDR3 DNA is TGTGCCAGCAGCCTCAGGGCCCTCAGAGGTGAAAAACTGTTTTTT.

Concerning this clonotype: With a much larger clone just one base away, this may be a read error. In DNA form, the CDR3 reads TGCAGCGTCGACGGGAAGGACTACGAGCAGTTCTTC. Encoded protein: CSVDGKDYEQFF. The chain employs TRBV20-1 and TRBJ2-1; the D gene is possibly TRBD2 (6 bases). CDR3 length: 12 amino acids. The V gene's germline CDR1 is DFQATT and CDR2 SNEGSKA (reference sequence).

The chain combines TRBV10-3 with TRBJ1-1, with 7 bases that match TRBD1. The ends lost 6 bases at V and 1 base at J; junction bases unmatched: 2. CDR3 length: 13 residues. CDR1 and CDR2 (germline): ENHRY, SYGVKD. The chain's CDR3 is CAIRGQPNTEAFF. Here the CDR3 DNA reads TGTGCCATCAGGGGACAGCCGAACACTGAAGCTTTCTTT.

A remark on this clonotype: This sequence may be a read error, since a much larger clone differs from it by one base. The chain carries TRBV19 and TRBJ1-1; D gene uncertain. With 7 bases removed from V and 5 bases from J, the gap between germline ends came to 14 bases. The germline gives CDR1 LNHDA, CDR2 SQIVND (reference sequence). The CDR3 totals 13 residues. CDR3 loop: CASKNGEQTEAFF. CDR3 DNA: TGTGCCAGTAAGAACGGGGAACAGACTGAAGCTTTCTTT.

This clonotype was recorded at least ten times. This chain links TRBV20-1 with TRBJ2-5; the match to TRBD2 covers 8 bases. Looked up from germline, CDR1 is DFQATT and CDR2 is SNEGSKA (reference sequence). CDR3 length: 13 residues. Here the CDR3 reads CAGAGDYQETQYF. The CDR3 DNA reads TGCGCTGGAGCGGGAGATTACCAAGAGACCCAGTACTTC.

The gene calls are TRBV6-1 and TRBJ2-6; D is uncertain. Germline values: CDR1 MNHNS, CDR2 SASEGT. Trimming stripped 2 bases from V and 1 base from J, with 9 bases between. The length of the CDR3 is 16 residues. DNA of the CDR3: TGTGCCAGCAGTGAAAGAGGCCCATCTGGGGCCAACGTCCTGACTTTC. Translating gives CASSERGPSGANVLTF.

This clonotype came up a few times. A much larger clone lies a single base off, so this may be a read error. This chain uses TRBV2 with TRBJ1-5, with a tentative D call TRBD1 (6 bases). This CDR3 region has 14 residues. Germline assignment: CDR1 SNHLY and CDR2 FYNNEI. The chain's CDR3 is CASKGDNSNQSQHF. CDR3 sequence (DNA): TGTGCCAGCAAGGGGGATAATAGCAATCAGTCCCAGCATTTT.

This clonotype was counted at least ten times. The genes are TRBV27 and TRBJ1-1; D gene unclear. The germline CDR1 and CDR2 sequences are MNHEY and SMNVEV (reference sequence). The CDR3 is made up of 12 amino acids. The V gene lost 8 bases and the J gene lost 0 bases, with 7 bases spanning the gap. The CDR3 region is CASGRMNTEAFF. DNA for the CDR3: TGTGCCAGCGGCCGCATGAACACTGAAGCTTTCTTT.

This chain links TRBV4-1 with TRBJ1-2; a weak D match, TRBD1 (5 bases). The germline V gene has CDR1 MGHRA and CDR2 YSYEKL. This CDR3 has 17 residues. The germline V and J ends were trimmed by 1 base and 7 bases, with 22 bases remaining between them. As DNA, the CDR3 is TGCGCCAGCAGCCAAGCTCTCCGGCCCCAGGGCGAGGGTGGCTACACCTTC. Translation gives CASSQALRPQGEGGYTF.

This clonotype was seen repeatedly, ten times or more. This chain connects TRBV27 to TRBJ2-5; perhaps D is TRBD1 or TRBD2 (5 bases each). Germline V gene sequence: CDR1 MNHEY, CDR2 SMNVEV (reference sequence). CDR3 length: 14 amino acids. Trimming pared 6 bases from V and 7 bases from J, leaving 18 bases between. This chain's CDR3 is CASSPARWGRTQYF. Here the CDR3 DNA reads TGTGCCAGCAGCCCGGCGCGGTGGGGGAGGACCCAGTACTTC.

This clonotype was picked up a small number of times. The chain uses TRBV13 and TRBJ2-2, with 7 nucleotides matching TRBD2. This CDR3 comprises 18 residues. The V gene's germline CDR1 is PRHDT and CDR2 FYEKMQ (reference sequence). V lost 0 bases to trimming and J lost 3 bases; unmatched junction nucleotides: 10. The CDR3 DNA sequence: TGTGCCAGCAGCTTAGGGTCGGGGGGATTGCGCGACACCGGGGAGCTGTTTTTT. It translates to CASSLGSGGLRDTGELFF.

In its sample, this clonotype was seen a few times. The chain links TRBV19 to TRBJ1-3; D gene unclear. V was shortened by 7 bases and J by 1 base, with 17 bases between the two germline ends. This CDR3 contains 16 residues. Germline V lookup: CDR1 LNHDA, CDR2 SQIVND (reference sequence). CDR3 sequence reads: CASKSGNSQSGNTIYF. In nucleotides, the CDR3 is TGTGCCAGTAAGTCGGGGAACAGCCAGTCTGGAAACACCATATATTTT.

The sample holds a few counts of this clonotype. The gene calls are TRBV9 and TRBJ2-2; the match to TRBD1 covers 11 bases. J lost 3 bases, V lost 3 bases, and 7 bases had no gene match. The germline gives CDR1 SGDLS, CDR2 YYNGEE. This CDR3 is built from 17 residues. CDR3 nucleotide sequence: TGTGCCAGCAGCGCCCGGACAGGGGGCCCAGACACCGGGGAGCTGTTTTTT. This sequence encodes CASSARTGGPDTGELFF.

This clonotype appeared many times. The rearrangement uses TRBV27 and TRBJ1-5; D call uncertain. CDR1 and CDR2 from the germline V gene are MNHEY and SMNVEV (reference sequence). CDR3 length: 13 residues. V lost 3 bases, J lost 5 bases, and 8 bases lay in between. The CDR3 DNA follows: TGTGCCAGCAGTTTTGCAGGATATCAGCCCCAGCATTTT. Its protein product is CASSFAGYQPQHF.

This chain links TRBV4-2 with TRBJ2-5, with 12 bases fitting TRBD2. The CDR3 is made up of 18 amino acids. The ends lost 2 bases at V and 5 bases at J; junction bases unmatched: 12. The V gene's germline CDR1 is LGHNA and CDR2 YNFKEQ. The DNA of the CDR3 is TGTGCCAGCAGCCAAAGGGGACTAGCGGGTCTTAGCGGGGAGACCCAGTACTTC. It specifies CASSQRGLAGLSGETQYF.

This clonotype was recorded many times. The chain combines TRBV6-1 with TRBJ2-7; 11 bases align to TRBD1. V was pared by 6 bases and J by 2 bases, with 9 bases of the junction left unmatched. The CDR3 extends over 16 amino acids. Germline CDR1 and CDR2: MNHNS and SASEGT. In nucleotides, the CDR3 is TGTGCCAGCAGACGCTCGGACAGGGGGCCCACCTACGAGCAGTACTTC. Residues: CASRRSDRGPTYEQYF.

This clonotype occurred many times. The chain links TRBV2 to TRBJ1-6; D is unresolved. V lost 3 bases, J lost 4 bases, and 7 bases lay in between. The CDR3 loop spans 14 amino acids. From germline, CDR1 is SNHLY and CDR2 FYNNEI. The CDR3 bases are TGTGCCAGCAGTGAGCAGAATTATAATTCACCCCTCCACTTT. This sequence encodes CASSEQNYNSPLHF.